This T cell receptor beta chain was obtained from a study of identical twins. General study findings and limits: Zero-insertion findings could be partly confounded by invariant cells (MAIT and iNKT cells). Insertions ran lower in abundant cord blood beta clonotypes, though not in memory repertoires.

This CDR3 contains 15 residues. J gave up 7 bases and V 0 bases, and 9 bases lay outside the gene matches. The germline V gene has CDR1 DFQATT and CDR2 SNEGSKA (reference sequence). From the 5' RACE reads, TCRdb called clonotypes with MiXCR, one entry per CDR3 protein. The repertoire holds about 240,000 distinct CDR3 sequences, with approximately 6.8% as singletons. There are many counts of this clonotype. Its cognate antigen is unknown. This sample was also put to use in a study of yellow fever vaccine responses in identical twins.

Material: CD8+ T cells sorted from blood. The chain links TRBV20-1 to TRBJ2-1, with 7 bases lining up with TRBD2. The TCR was taken from a woman younger than 30 in good health. CDR3 sequence: CSARDLALGGNEQFF. CDR3 bases: TGCAGTGCTAGAGATTTGGCCCTCGGGGGGAATGAGCAGTTCTTC.